These 22 T cell receptor beta chains came from one sample sequenced in a study of blood T cell repertoires in COVID-19. Sequenced by immunoSEQ multiplex PCR; TCRdb stores in-frame clones only, minus some. The sample consists of a few hundred thousand clones, 85% of them appearing once. The sample comprised PBMCs or T cells enriched from blood (not recorded which). These receptors all stem from a man aged 40-49 years who had recovered from COVID-19.

This chain joins TRBV2 and TRBJ2-1; TRBD2 agrees at 11 bases. The length of the CDR3 is 18 residues. Germline CDR1 reads SNHLY; CDR2 reads FYNNEI. Germline trimming cut 3 bases from V and 0 bases from J; bases unmatched to any gene: 7. The DNA for the CDR3 is TGTGCCAGCAGTGATTCTCTAGCGGGGGGCATCTCCTACAATGAGCAGTTCTTC. Protein: CASSDSLAGGISYNEQFF.

V and J are TRBV4-1 and TRBJ2-7; a possible D gene is TRBD1 (6 bases). The V gene's germline CDR1 is MGHRA and CDR2 YSYEKL. V lost 2 bases and J 4 bases, leaving 9 bases between the germline ends. The CDR3 loop spans 13 amino acids. The CDR3 loop reads CASSQKQGYEQYF. The CDR3 nucleotides are TGCGCCAGCAGCCAAAAACAGGGTTACGAGCAGTACTTC.

This sequence joins TRBV19 and TRBJ2-2; TRBD1 might be the D (6 bases). V lost 1 base, J lost 5 bases, and 8 bases lay in between. The CDR3 totals 14 residues. Germline CDR1 is LNHDA and CDR2 is SQIVND (reference sequence). CDR3 DNA sequence: TGTGCCAGTAGTATAGTAGGGGGAACCGGGGAGCTGTTTTTT. Amino acid sequence: CASSIVGGTGELFF.

This chain joins TRBV7-2 and TRBJ1-5; D remains ambiguous. The V end was cut by 0 bases, the J end by 9 bases, with 9 bases between. The CDR3 has 13 residues. Germline V gene lookup returns CDR1 SGHTA and CDR2 FQGNSA. This CDR3 reads CASSLAVFGPQHF. The CDR3 bases are TGTGCCAGCAGCTTAGCCGTGTTCGGGCCCCAGCATTTT.

The V call is TRBV29-1, the J call TRBJ1-2, with 12 bases identical to TRBD1. The ends lost 1 base at V and 7 bases at J; junction bases unmatched: 10. This CDR3 has 16 amino acids. Germline assignment: CDR1 SQVTM and CDR2 ANQGSEA. The CDR3 DNA follows: TGCAGCGTTGAAGGGTATTCCGGGACAGGGGGCTTTGGCTACACCTTC. Amino acid sequence: CSVEGYSGTGGFGYTF.

The rearrangement uses TRBV6-5 and TRBJ2-1, with D perhaps TRBD2 (6 bases). The CDR3 extends over 12 amino acids. CDR1 is MNHEY, CDR2 SVGAGI, per germline. The V end lost 6 bases, the J end lost 3 bases, and 6 bases lay between the germline ends. The CDR3 coding sequence is TGTGCCAGCAGGGGGGGCTACAATGAGCAGTTCTTC. This gives the protein CASRGGYNEQFF.

This chain connects TRBV12-5 to TRBJ2-7; D is perhaps TRBD1 (7 bases). Germline assignment: CDR1 LGHNT and CDR2 FRNRAP. V dropped 3 bases and J dropped 8 bases, with 14 bases sitting between them. The CDR3 runs 13 residues. This CDR3 is CASGLAGGNKQYF. Written as DNA, the CDR3 is TGTGCTAGTGGTTTAGCAGGGGGGAACAAGCAGTACTTC.

The chain recombines TRBV6-6 with TRBJ1-4; no definite D call. The CDR3 totals 15 residues. V lost 0 bases to trimming and J lost 7 bases, with 12 bases between them. Germline CDR1 MNHNY, CDR2 SVGAGI (reference sequence). The CDR3 spells CASSYSAQGGEKLFF. In DNA, the CDR3 is TGTGCCAGCAGTTACTCGGCTCAAGGAGGTGAAAAACTGTTTTTT.

The J gene is TRBJ1-4, the V gene TRBV15; TRBD1 aligns across 7 bases. V shed 3 bases, J shed 5 bases, and the junction held 6 bases outside the gene matches. In germline, CDR1 is LNHNV, CDR2 YYDKDF (reference sequence). CDR3 length equals 15 residues. CDR3 DNA: TGTGCCACCAGCAGCTCCGTGACAGGGAATGAAAAACTGTTTTTT. Translated, it gives CATSSSVTGNEKLFF.

The chain carries TRBV7-2 and TRBJ1-5, with 8 positions matching TRBD1. The germline V gene has CDR1 SGHTA and CDR2 FQGNSA. CDR3 length equals 14 residues. With V trimmed by 5 bases and J by 6 bases, 6 bases remained unmatched. CDR3 amino acids: CASSRDRRSQPQHF. The CDR3 nucleotides read TGTGCCAGCAGCCGGGACAGGAGGAGTCAGCCCCAGCATTTT.

V is TRBV9 and J is TRBJ2-7, with 11 nucleotides matching TRBD1. V was pared by 2 bases and J by 0 bases, with 1 base of the junction left unmatched. Germline V lookup: CDR1 SGDLS, CDR2 YYNGEE. The length of the CDR3 is 15 residues. The CDR3 DNA is TGTGCCAGCAGCGTCGGGACAGGGGGCTCCTACGAGCAGTACTTC. Residues: CASSVGTGGSYEQYF.

As regards this clone: One junction end disagrees with the germline gene, perhaps due to a read error. V and J are TRBV6-5 and TRBJ2-3, with TRBD1 matching over 7 bases. The CDR3 consists of 16 residues. Germline values: CDR1 MNHEY, CDR2 SVGAGI. CDR3 bases: TGTGCCAGCAGCTACTCCCGACAGGGACCCACAGATACGCAGTATTTT. This sequence encodes CASSYSRQGPTDTQYF.

The V gene is TRBV12-5, the J gene TRBJ1-5; TRBD1 matches 10 bases. CDR1 is LGHNT, CDR2 FRNRAP, per germline. Germline trimming cut 4 bases from V and 5 bases from J; bases unmatched to any gene: 11. This CDR3 has 17 residues. CDR3 in DNA: TGTGCTAGTGGTTCCACCTCCCGGGACAGGGGATATCAGCCCCAGCATTTT. Amino acid sequence: CASGSTSRDRGYQPQHF.

The chain joins TRBV20-1 to TRBJ2-2, with D unresolved. There are 14 residues in the CDR3. Germline V gene data show CDR1 as DFQATT and CDR2 as SNEGSKA (reference sequence). Deletions cut 3 bases from V and 5 bases from J, with 13 bases between. Here the CDR3 DNA reads TGCAGTGCTAGTGCTAAGATTCGGACCGGGGAGCTGTTTTTT. The encoded protein is CSASAKIRTGELFF.

This clone was seen a few times. One end of the junction varies from germline; a read error may be responsible. The chain recombines TRBV2 with TRBJ2-7; TRBD1 agrees at 7 bases. Germline CDR1 reads SNHLY; CDR2 reads FYNNEI. The CDR3 contains 10 residues. CDR3 region: CASTLTGTDF. DNA of the CDR3: TGTGCCAGCACACTGACAGGGACCGACTTC.

The rearrangement links TRBV2 to TRBJ1-5; tentative D call: TRBD1 (6 bases). Looked up from germline, CDR1 is SNHLY and CDR2 is FYNNEI. The CDR3 is made up of 14 amino acids. Trimming removed 6 bases from V and 5 bases from J, with 14 bases in between. The CDR3 DNA reads as TGTGCCAGCAGCCAACAGGGAATGTATCAGCCCCAGCATTTT. Protein sequence: CASSQQGMYQPQHF.

There are a few counts of this clone. This chain joins TRBV28 and TRBJ2-7, with 12 nucleotides matching TRBD2. J gave up 0 bases and V 4 bases, and 7 bases lay outside the gene matches. Looked up from germline, CDR1 is MDHEN and CDR2 is SYDVKM. The CDR3 has 17 amino acids. CDR3 DNA sequence: TGTGCCAGCAGTTCCTTGACTAGCGGGAGCCTCTCCTACGAGCAGTACTTC. Translated: CASSSLTSGSLSYEQYF.

V gene TRBV4-3 combines with J gene TRBJ2-1, with 8 bases aligning to TRBD2. This CDR3 comprises 15 residues. The V and J ends lost 4 bases and 3 bases, in that order; junction bases with no gene match: 5. CDR1 and CDR2 from the germline V gene are LGHNA and YSLEER. The CDR3 loop is CASSPELAVYNEQFF. CDR3 DNA: TGCGCCAGCAGCCCCGAACTAGCGGTCTACAATGAGCAGTTCTTC.

The gene calls are TRBV7-9 and TRBJ1-2; no clear D gene. The germline V and J ends were trimmed by 4 bases and 1 base, with 13 bases remaining between them. The CDR3 has 15 residues. Germline-derived CDR1 and CDR2 are SEHNR and FQNEAQ (reference sequence). The CDR3 DNA follows: TGTGCCAGCAGCTCAGACCTCACAGTTAACTATGGCTACACCTTC. It is translated as CASSSDLTVNYGYTF.

The chain has TRBV25-1 and TRBJ1-2; D is uncertain. The CDR3 is made up of 11 amino acids. Trimming removed 3 bases at V and 5 bases at J, with 4 bases between. Germline V gives CDR1 MGHDK, CDR2 SYGVNS. CDR3 loop: CASSDPYGYTF. The CDR3 DNA is TGTGCCAGCAGTGACCCTTATGGCTACACCTTC.

V gene TRBV4-1 combines with J gene TRBJ2-2, with TRBD2 as a possible D gene (6 bases). Germline CDR1 MGHRA, CDR2 YSYEKL. The CDR3 contains 16 residues. Trimming took off 3 bases at V and 0 bases at J, with 11 bases between the two ends. CDR3: CASSQMGGTNTGELFF. The DNA of the CDR3 is TGCGCCAGCAGCCAGATGGGGGGAACGAACACCGGGGAGCTGTTTTTT.

The chain couples TRBV4-3 to TRBJ1-1, with D tentatively TRBD1 (5 bases). The germline CDR1 and CDR2 sequences are LGHNA and YSLEER. Trimming removed 2 bases from V and 2 bases from J, with 6 bases in between. This CDR3 has 13 amino acids. DNA of the CDR3: TGCGCCAGCAGCCAAAGGGGAAACACTGAAGCTTTCTTT. This codes for CASSQRGNTEAFF.